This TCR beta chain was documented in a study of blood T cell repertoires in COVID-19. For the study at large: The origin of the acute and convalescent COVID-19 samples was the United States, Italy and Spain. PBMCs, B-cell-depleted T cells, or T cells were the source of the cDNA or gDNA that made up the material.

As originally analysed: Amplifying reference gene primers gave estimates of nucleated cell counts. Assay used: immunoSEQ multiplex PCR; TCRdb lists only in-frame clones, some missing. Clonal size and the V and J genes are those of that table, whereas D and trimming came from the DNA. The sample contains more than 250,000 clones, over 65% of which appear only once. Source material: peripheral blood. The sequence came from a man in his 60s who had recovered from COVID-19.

DNA of the CDR3: TGTGCCAGCAGCCGGACGGGGGGTGCTCAGCCCCAGCATTTT. It is translated as CASSRTGGAQPQHF. The J gene is TRBJ1-5, the V gene TRBV5-6; possibly TRBD1 for D (5 bases). V lost 4 bases and J lost 6, with 14 bases in between. The CDR3 length is 14 residues. CDR1 is SGHDT, CDR2 YYEEEE, per germline.